Below, one T cell receptor (beta chain) is given with its context. CDR3 size: 12 residues. Trimming left V 2 bases short and J 10 bases short, with 11 bases between. In the original processing: Amplified reference gene primers provided the basis for estimating nucleated cell counts. The table came from immunoSEQ multiplex PCR; TCRdb's copy has only in-frame clones and leaves some out. The D gene and trimming were derived from the DNA, and the V and J assignments and clone size from that table. The table includes roughly 200,000 clones, about 85% detected once. The sample comes from a study of blood T cell repertoires in COVID-19. The overall study: From the United States, Italy and Spain came samples of acute and convalescent COVID-19. From T cells, B-cell-depleted T cells, or PBMCs came the material, which was cDNA or gDNA.

V and J are TRBV12-3 or TRBV12-4 and TRBJ1-1; D uncertain. The receptor was isolated from a woman older than 75 with active or convalescent COVID-19. Sequencing was done on a sample of peripheral blood. CDR3: CASSLIGRGAFF. CDR3 coding DNA: TGTGCCAGCAGTTTAATCGGCCGCGGAGCTTTCTTT.